This T cell receptor (beta chain) derives from a study of shared clonotypes between healthy human individuals. Study context: There were three CD4 naive, three CD4 memory, two CD8 naive and one CD8 memory plates per donor. Study-wide results and caveats: Of the naive CD4 clonotypes, approximately 5% were shared across several donors. Rarefaction curves obtained for sorted subsets showed sequencing incomplete despite large depth.

CD8 cells regarded as naive lacked CD45RO, were positively chosen for CCR7, and omitted terminally differentiated effector memory CD45RA+ cells. A remark on this clone: Its antigen is unidentified.

Using immunoSEQ multiplex PCR, the repertoire was profiled, and TCRdb retains in-frame clones only, with some absent. Here the sample spans roughly 2.1 million clones, roughly 91% being singletons. The specimen sequenced was naive CD8+ T cells from PBMCs. The TCR sequence derives from a young man in good health. Some clones in this sample may be carry-over from other donors' samples.

For the CDR3, the DNA is TGTGCCAGTCTTACAGGGGGCAATGCTTTCTTT. Protein: CASLTGGNAFF. The V gene is TRBV27, the J gene TRBJ1-1, with 9 nucleotides matching TRBD1. CDR3 size: 11 residues. Germline CDR1 MNHEY, CDR2 SMNVEV (reference sequence). Trimming took 9 bases from V and 11 from J; bases not matched to a gene: 7.